This T cell receptor (beta chain) was retrieved from a study of early T cells in non-severe SARS-CoV-2 infection. TCRdb itself ran the 5' RACE reads through MiXCR, one entry per CDR3 protein. The sample shows tens of thousands of distinct CDR3 sequences, approximately 11% of them seen only once. This clonotype appeared many times. At one boundary the junction diverges from the germline segment, which might be a read error. The germline V gene encodes CDR1 SNHLY and CDR2 FYNNEI. This CDR3 spans 13 amino acids. J is TRBJ2-1 and V is TRBV2; D remains unclear. The sequencing input was whole blood. This sequence originates from an adult who was a healthcare worker with PCR-confirmed SARS-CoV-2 infection or an uninfected control (not recorded which). CDR3 DNA: TGTGCCAGCAGGGAAGCAGGTCCCAATGAGCAGTTCTTC. Protein sequence: CASREAGPNEQFF.